Following are 27 T cell receptor beta chains from one sample sequenced in a study of cytomegalovirus exposure and HLA in healthy donors. The PCR used 60 Vbeta and 13 Jbeta primers. The data were produced by immunoSEQ multiplex PCR, yet TCRdb's version contains in-frame clones alone and is incomplete. Of over 95,000 clones listed, over 65% are singletons. Specimen: PBMCs. Receptors originate from a woman in her 30s in good health and CMV-seropositive.

The V and J genes are TRBV18 and TRBJ2-7; D is undetermined. The V end was cut by 3 bases, the J end by 2 bases, with 11 bases between. The CDR3 contains 14 residues. Germline V gene lookup returns CDR1 KGHSH and CDR2 LQKENI. The CDR3 region is CASSPADTTYEQYF. The DNA for the CDR3 is TGTGCCAGCTCACCGGCTGACACCACCTACGAGCAGTACTTC. The complete variable domain, with remaining parts taken from reference TRBV18 and TRBJ2-7, reads NAGVMQNPRHLVRRRGQEARLRCSPMKGHSHVYWYRQLPEEGLKFMVYLQKENIIDESGMPKERFSAEFPKEGPSILRIQQVVRGDSAAYFCASSPADTTYEQYFGPGTRLTVT.

This chain connects TRBV2 to TRBJ2-5; possible D gene TRBD2, 6 bases. The J call may be in error: the DNA end matches TRBJ2-7 better. This CDR3 region has 13 residues. CDR1 and CDR2 from the germline V gene are SNHLY and FYNNEI. The CDR3 DNA follows: TGTGCCAGCATGGGGGGAACCCCCTACGAGCAGTACTTC. Encoded protein: CASMGGTPYEQYF.

The chain links TRBV7-9 to TRBJ2-7; the D gene is possibly TRBD2 (6 bases). Germline V lookup: CDR1 SEHNR, CDR2 FQNEAQ (reference sequence). The CDR3 loop spans 15 amino acids. V was shortened by 5 bases and J by 2 bases, with 16 bases between the two germline ends. CDR3 DNA sequence: TGTGCCAGCAGCGGGGGGAGCGGATTTACCTACGAGCAGTACTTC. The encoded protein is CASSGGSGFTYEQYF. The entire variable domain, with the rest obtained from reference TRBV7-9 and TRBJ2-7, is as follows: DTGVSQNPRHKITKRGQNVTFRCDPISEHNRLYWYRQTLGQGPEFLTYFQNEAQLEKSRLLSDRFSAERPKGSFSTLEIQRTEQGDSAMYLCASSGGSGFTYEQYFGPGTRLTVT.

This clone was detected only a few times. The chain employs TRBV10-1 and TRBJ2-5; 7 positions match TRBD2. V gave up 0 bases and J gave up 5 bases; unmatched junction bases: 3. The CDR3 is 14 amino acids. Per germline, CDR1 WNHNN and CDR2 SYGVQD (reference sequence). The CDR3 sequence: CASSESVLAETQYF. The CDR3, as DNA: TGCGCCAGCAGTGAGTCTGTACTAGCGGAGACCCAGTACTTC.

The count of this clone is one. The rearrangement links TRBV19 to TRBJ2-7, with D maybe TRBD2 (6 bases). V was trimmed by 6 bases and J by 0 bases, leaving 12 bases between them. The CDR3 runs to 14 residues. The germline V gene encodes CDR1 LNHDA and CDR2 SQIVND (reference sequence). The CDR3 is CASREGPSSYEQYF. Here the CDR3 DNA reads TGTGCCAGTAGGGAGGGCCCGAGCTCCTACGAGCAGTACTTC.

J is TRBJ1-1 and V is TRBV6-6, with D maybe TRBD1 (5 bases). V was shortened by 0 bases and J by 1 base, with 9 bases between the two germline ends. Per the germline V gene, CDR1 is MNHNY and CDR2 is SVGAGI (reference sequence). The CDR3 contains 15 residues. CDR3 sequence reads: CASSYSGDRNTEAFF. The CDR3 DNA reads as TGTGCCAGCAGTTACTCGGGCGACAGGAACACTGAAGCTTTCTTT.

J is TRBJ2-1 and V is TRBV27; the match to TRBD2 covers 8 bases. V dropped 3 bases and J dropped 1; count of bases not matched to a gene: 11. This CDR3 is 18 amino acids long. CDR1 MNHEY and CDR2 SMNVEV come from the germline V gene (reference sequence). In DNA form, the CDR3 reads TGTGCCAGCAGTTTCCGATCCAAGATAGCGGGGTCCTACAATGAGCAGTTCTTC. Amino acid sequence: CASSFRSKIAGSYNEQFF.

The rearrangement links TRBV9 to TRBJ2-2; 8 bases align to TRBD1. CDR1 and CDR2 (germline): SGDLS, YYNGEE. The V and J ends lost 4 bases and 1 base, in that order; junction bases with no gene match: 12. The length of the CDR3 is 18 residues. The CDR3 DNA sequence: TGTGCCAGCAGCATAAGCAGGACAGGGTTCGAGAACACCGGGGAGCTGTTTTTT. Amino acid sequence: CASSISRTGFENTGELFF.

The V and J genes are TRBV5-1 and TRBJ2-5; unclear D gene. The ends were cut back, 1 base at V and 1 base at J, with 5 bases in the middle. CDR3 length: 13 residues. From germline, CDR1 is SGHRS and CDR2 YFSETQ. The CDR3 region is CASSLNSQETQYF. CDR3 sequence (DNA): TGCGCCAGCAGCTTGAATAGCCAAGAGACCCAGTACTTC.

The rearrangement joins TRBV6-5 to TRBJ1-3; 8 bases align to TRBD1. Trimming at V came to 6 bases and at J to 1 base, leaving 5 bases not matched to a gene. The CDR3 runs to 15 residues. Germline CDR1 MNHEY, CDR2 SVGAGI. CDR3 DNA sequence: TGTGCCAGCAGCCCGGGACAGGCTTCTGGAAACACCATATATTTT. Translating it yields CASSPGQASGNTIYF.

The chain's CDR3 is CASPWGVNMNTEAFF. The CDR3 region has the DNA TGTGCCAGCCCCTGGGGGGTCAACATGAACACTGAAGCTTTCTTT. The V and J genes are TRBV5-8 and TRBJ1-1, with D possibly being TRBD1 (5 bases). Trimming took 7 bases from V and 0 from J, leaving 16 bases between them. Germline V lookup: CDR1 SGHTS, CDR2 YDEGEE. The CDR3 has 15 residues. Variable domain in full (rest from reference TRBV5-8 and TRBJ1-1): EAGVTQSPTHLIKTRGQQATLRCSPISGHTSVYWYQQALGLGLQFLLWYDEGEERNRGNFPPRFSGRQFPNYSSELNVNALELEDSALYLCASPWGVNMNTEAFFGQGTRLTVV.

CDR3 loop: CASSSEAGIEQYF. In DNA form, the CDR3 reads TGTGCCAGCAGTTCAGAGGCGGGGATCGAGCAGTACTTC. The chain recombines TRBV7-3 with TRBJ2-7; maybe TRBD2 (6 bases). Trimming took off 6 bases at V and 6 bases at J, with 15 bases between the two ends. The CDR3 length is 13 residues. Germline V gene data show CDR1 as SGHTA and CDR2 as FQGTGA.

The rearrangement uses TRBV9 and TRBJ1-2, with D unclear. CDR1 is SGDLS, CDR2 YYNGEE, per germline. Trimming took 0 bases from V and 7 from J, leaving 13 bases between them. The CDR3 covers 14 residues. In DNA, the CDR3 is TGTGCCAGCAGCGTAGATCCCGGGGAAGTTGGCTACACCTTC. It translates to CASSVDPGEVGYTF.

In its sample, this clone was seen once. The chain links TRBV11-3 to TRBJ1-2, with 10 bases aligning to TRBD1. This CDR3 has 14 amino acids. Germline assignment: CDR1 SGHNT and CDR2 YENEEA. J lost 5 bases, V lost 5 bases, and 5 bases had no gene match. The DNA for the CDR3 is TGTGCCAGCAGCACGGGACAGGGGACATATGGCTACACCTTC. Amino acid sequence: CASSTGQGTYGYTF. Drawing the rest from reference TRBV11-3 and TRBJ1-2, the complete variable domain is EAGVVQSPRYKIIEKKQPVAFWCNPISGHNTLYWYLQNLGQGPELLIRYENEEAVDDSQLPKDRFSAERLKGVDSTLKIQPAELGDSAVYLCASSTGQGTYGYTFGSGTRLTVV.

This clone has just a few counts. The chain links TRBV7-8 to TRBJ2-7; 8 bases are a match to TRBD1. The ends lost 6 bases at V and 7 bases at J; junction bases unmatched: 11. This CDR3 is built from 14 residues. Germline CDR1 reads SGHVS; CDR2 reads FQNEAQ. The CDR3 sequence is CASSQQGASGEQYF. In nucleotides, the CDR3 is TGTGCCAGCAGTCAGCAGGGGGCTTCGGGGGAGCAGTACTTC.

Only a few counts were recorded for this clone. The J gene is TRBJ1-1, the V gene TRBV7-2, with D possibly matching TRBD1 (6 bases). Germline V lookup: CDR1 SGHTA, CDR2 FQGNSA. The V end lost 3 bases, the J end lost 0 bases, and 14 bases lay between the germline ends. The CDR3 length is 16 residues. The DNA for the CDR3 is TGTGCCAGCAGCTTCCCCCGGGGACAAGTGAACACTGAAGCTTTCTTT. Residues: CASSFPRGQVNTEAFF.

V usage is TRBV27 and J usage is TRBJ2-1; 8 nucleotides line up with TRBD2. This CDR3 has 17 amino acids. CDR1 and CDR2 from the germline V gene are MNHEY and SMNVEV (reference sequence). V trimming: 2 bases; J trimming: 5 bases; junction bases outside the gene matches: 11. The CDR3 coding sequence is TGTGCCAGCAGTTTAATAGGGTGGCGGGGGGCCGACAATGAGCAGTTCTTC. Amino acid sequence: CASSLIGWRGADNEQFF.

The chain recombines TRBV5-6 with TRBJ1-5; 8 bases are shared with TRBD1. The CDR3 spans 14 residues. Germline V lookup: CDR1 SGHDT, CDR2 YYEEEE. V lost 5 bases, J lost 4 bases, and 5 bases stayed unmatched. CDR3 bases: TGTGCCAGCAGGCGTAGACAGGGGAATCAGCCCCAGCATTTT. It translates to CASRRRQGNQPQHF. The full variable domain, its missing parts supplied by reference TRBV5-6 and TRBJ1-5, is DAGVTQSPTHLIKTRGQQVTLRCSPKSGHDTVSWYQQALGQGPQFIFQYYEEEERQRGNFPDRFSGHQFPNYSSELNVNALLLGDSALYLCASRRRQGNQPQHFGDGTRLSIL.

The chain links TRBV4-1 to TRBJ2-1; D is perhaps TRBD1 (6 bases). Germline V gene sequence: CDR1 MGHRA, CDR2 YSYEKL. Trimming took off 4 bases at V and 1 base at J, with 11 bases between the two ends. CDR3 length: 15 amino acids. CDR3 coding DNA: TGCGCCAGCAGCCTATCGGACAGTTCCTACAATGAGCAGTTCTTC. This sequence encodes CASSLSDSSYNEQFF.

The chain combines TRBV5-1 with TRBJ2-3; D is unclear. The germline gives CDR1 SGHRS, CDR2 YFSETQ. The CDR3 sequence is 14 residues long. Trimming cost V 0 bases and J 7 bases, with 12 bases left between them. The CDR3 reads CASSLGPTENTQYF. The CDR3 DNA follows: TGCGCCAGCAGCTTGGGGCCCACAGAGAATACGCAGTATTTT.

V gene TRBV2 combines with J gene TRBJ2-4; no clear D. V was trimmed by 3 bases and J by 0 bases, leaving 9 bases between them. CDR3 length: 15 amino acids. CDR1 is SNHLY and CDR2 is FYNNEI in the germline V gene. CDR3 in amino acids: CASSEGELAKNIQYF. CDR3 coding DNA: TGTGCCAGCAGTGAGGGCGAACTAGCCAAAAACATTCAGTACTTC.

The V gene is TRBV5-1, the J gene TRBJ1-6; D not resolved. Germline V lookup: CDR1 SGHRS, CDR2 YFSETQ. The CDR3 sequence is 16 residues long. V was clipped by 0 bases and J by 6 bases, with 13 bases between them. The CDR3 sequence: CASSLEEGRVNSPLHF. CDR3 coding DNA: TGCGCCAGCAGCTTGGAGGAGGGAAGGGTTAATTCACCCCTCCACTTT.

The sample holds a few counts of this clone. This chain connects TRBV7-9 to TRBJ2-7; D call uncertain. The CDR3 sequence is 13 residues long. The V end was cut by 5 bases, the J end by 0 bases, with 8 bases between. Germline-derived CDR1 and CDR2 are SEHNR and FQNEAQ (reference sequence). The CDR3 coding sequence is TGTGCCAGCAGCCCCCCAGGCTCCTACGAGCAGTACTTC. Its protein product is CASSPPGSYEQYF.

V is TRBV4-2 and J is TRBJ1-3, with D uncertain. Germline CDR1 reads LGHNA; CDR2 reads YNFKEQ. The V end was cut by 1 base, the J end by 0 bases, with 7 bases between. This CDR3 is built from 15 residues. CDR3 amino acids: CASSQVTYSGNTIYF. The CDR3, as DNA: TGTGCCAGCAGCCAAGTTACCTACTCTGGAAACACCATATATTTT.

V usage is TRBV19 and J usage is TRBJ2-3; 8 nucleotides line up with TRBD2. CDR1 is LNHDA and CDR2 is SQIVND in the germline V gene (reference sequence). There are 15 residues in the CDR3. V dropped 11 bases and J dropped 2; count of bases not matched to a gene: 12. The CDR3 loop is CACSRRGVNTDTQYF. The DNA of the CDR3 is TGTGCCTGCTCTCGGCGGGGGGTTAACACAGATACGCAGTATTTT.

The chain uses TRBV5-1 and TRBJ1-4; 10 bases line up with TRBD1. After removal of 4 bases from V and 3 bases from J, the junction contained 15 bases not matched to a gene. This CDR3 comprises 19 residues. Germline lookup yields CDR1 SGHRS and CDR2 YFSETQ. The CDR3 spells CASSKGQGGRFGSNEKLFF. CDR3 nucleotide sequence: TGCGCCAGCAGCAAAGGACAGGGGGGACGATTCGGGTCTAATGAAAAACTGTTTTTT.

This clone was seen a few times. The chain combines TRBV6-1 with TRBJ2-5; D unresolved. V lost 4 bases and J lost 2, with 8 bases in between. Germline assignment: CDR1 MNHNS and CDR2 SASEGT. This CDR3 comprises 13 residues. CDR3 nucleotide sequence: TGTGCCAGCAGTGTACTTCGGCAAGAGACCCAGTACTTC. Its translation: CASSVLRQETQYF.